This record concerns one T cell receptor (beta chain) sequence. These data are taken from a study of cytomegalovirus exposure and HLA in healthy donors. Primers: 60 Vbeta forward and 13 Jbeta reverse. Some clones are missing from TCRdb's copy, which holds only in-frame ones; the method was immunoSEQ multiplex PCR. Of about 160,000 clones listed, roughly 70% are singletons. The sample consisted of PBMCs. The sequence came from a man aged 35 to 55 in good health and CMV-seropositive.

The CDR3 protein is CASSADRRRGGELFF. The CDR3 DNA is TGTGCCAGCAGTGCGGACAGGCGTCGGGGCGGGGAGCTGTTTTTT. The rearrangement uses TRBV6-1 and TRBJ2-2; 7 bases are a match to TRBD1. This CDR3 has 15 residues. CDR1 and CDR2 (germline): MNHNS, SASEGT. The V and J ends lost 4 bases and 7 bases, in that order; junction bases with no gene match: 9.